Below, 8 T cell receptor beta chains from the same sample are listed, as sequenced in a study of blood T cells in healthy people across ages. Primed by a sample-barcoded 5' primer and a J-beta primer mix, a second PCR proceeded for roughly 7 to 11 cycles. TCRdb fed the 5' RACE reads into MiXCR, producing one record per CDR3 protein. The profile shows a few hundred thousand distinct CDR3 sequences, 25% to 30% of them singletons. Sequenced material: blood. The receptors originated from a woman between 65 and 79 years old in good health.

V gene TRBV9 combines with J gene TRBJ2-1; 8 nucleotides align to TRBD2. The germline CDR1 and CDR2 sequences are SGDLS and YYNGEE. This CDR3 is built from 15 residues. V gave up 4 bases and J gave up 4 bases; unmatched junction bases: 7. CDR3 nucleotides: TGTGCCAGCAGCCAGGGACTAGAAAAATACAATGAGCAGTTCTTC. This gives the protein CASSQGLEKYNEQFF.

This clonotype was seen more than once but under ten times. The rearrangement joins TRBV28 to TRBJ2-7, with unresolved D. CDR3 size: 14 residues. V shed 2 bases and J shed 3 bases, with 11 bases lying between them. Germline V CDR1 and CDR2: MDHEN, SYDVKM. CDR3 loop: CASSLLGIGYEQYF. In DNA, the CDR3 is TGTGCCAGCAGTTTACTTGGTATAGGCTACGAGCAGTACTTC.

CDR3 loop: CASSTRPTTGLVGKETQYF. Written as DNA, the CDR3 is TGTGCCAGCAGCACTAGACCCACGACAGGGTTAGTCGGGAAAGAGACCCAGTACTTC. The chain joins TRBV7-2 to TRBJ2-5, with 7 bases identical to TRBD1. The CDR3 has 19 residues. The ends lost 5 bases at V and 3 bases at J; junction bases unmatched: 21. CDR1 and CDR2 (germline): SGHTA, FQGNSA.

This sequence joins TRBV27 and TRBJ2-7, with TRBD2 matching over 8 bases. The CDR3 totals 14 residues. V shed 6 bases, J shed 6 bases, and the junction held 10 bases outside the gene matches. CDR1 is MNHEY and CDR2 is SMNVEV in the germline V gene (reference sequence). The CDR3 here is CASRLGLGSAEQYF. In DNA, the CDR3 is TGTGCCAGCAGACTGGGACTAGGAAGCGCCGAGCAGTACTTC.

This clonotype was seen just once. CDR3 nucleotides: TGTGCCAGCTGCAGTAACTATGGCTACACCTTC. It yields the protein CASCSNYGYTF. J is TRBJ1-2 and V is TRBV28, with unresolved D. Germline V gene sequence: CDR1 MDHEN, CDR2 SYDVKM. This CDR3 has 11 amino acids. The ends were cut back, 8 bases at V and 1 base at J, with 5 bases in the middle.

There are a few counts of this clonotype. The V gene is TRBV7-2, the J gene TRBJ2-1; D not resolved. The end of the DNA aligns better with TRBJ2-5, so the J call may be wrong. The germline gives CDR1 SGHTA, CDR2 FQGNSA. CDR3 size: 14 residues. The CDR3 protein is CASTTAPLGETQYF. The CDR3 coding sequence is TGTGCCAGCACCACCGCGCCCCTGGGTGAGACCCAGTACTTC.

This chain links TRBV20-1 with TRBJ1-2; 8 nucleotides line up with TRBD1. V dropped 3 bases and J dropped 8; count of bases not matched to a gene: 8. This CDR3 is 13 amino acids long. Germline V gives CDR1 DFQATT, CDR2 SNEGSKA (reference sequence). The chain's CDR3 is CSARMQGASGYTF. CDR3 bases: TGCAGTGCTAGGATGCAGGGGGCTAGCGGCTACACCTTC.

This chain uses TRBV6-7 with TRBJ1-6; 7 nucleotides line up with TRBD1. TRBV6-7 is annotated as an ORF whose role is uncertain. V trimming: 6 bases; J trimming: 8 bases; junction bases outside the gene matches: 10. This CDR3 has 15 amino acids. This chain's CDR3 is CASRGRSGGHSPLHF. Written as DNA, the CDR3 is TGTGCCAGCAGAGGGAGGTCAGGGGGACATTCACCCCTCCACTTT.